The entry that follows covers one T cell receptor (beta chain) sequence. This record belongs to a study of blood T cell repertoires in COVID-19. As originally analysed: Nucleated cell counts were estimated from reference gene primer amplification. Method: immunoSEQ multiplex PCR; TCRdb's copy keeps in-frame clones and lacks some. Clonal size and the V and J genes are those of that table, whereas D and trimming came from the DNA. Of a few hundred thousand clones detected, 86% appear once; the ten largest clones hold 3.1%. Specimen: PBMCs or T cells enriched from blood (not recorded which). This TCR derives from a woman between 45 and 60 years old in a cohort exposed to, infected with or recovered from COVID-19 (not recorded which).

The CDR3 is CASIGQGITEAFF. The CDR3 nucleotides read TGTGCCAGCATTGGACAGGGGATCACTGAAGCTTTCTTT. V and J are TRBV2 and TRBJ1-1, with 9 bases that match TRBD1. There are 13 residues in the CDR3. Germline V gives CDR1 SNHLY, CDR2 FYNNEI. V shed 7 bases, J shed 4 bases, and the junction held 4 bases outside the gene matches. Using reference TRBV2 and TRBJ1-1 for the parts outside the CDR3, the full variable domain is EPEVTQTPSHQVTQMGQEVILRCVPISNHLYFYWYRQILGQKVEFLVSFYNNEISEKSEIFDDQFSVERPDGSNFTLKIRSTKLEDSAMYFCASIGQGITEAFFGQGTRLTVV.